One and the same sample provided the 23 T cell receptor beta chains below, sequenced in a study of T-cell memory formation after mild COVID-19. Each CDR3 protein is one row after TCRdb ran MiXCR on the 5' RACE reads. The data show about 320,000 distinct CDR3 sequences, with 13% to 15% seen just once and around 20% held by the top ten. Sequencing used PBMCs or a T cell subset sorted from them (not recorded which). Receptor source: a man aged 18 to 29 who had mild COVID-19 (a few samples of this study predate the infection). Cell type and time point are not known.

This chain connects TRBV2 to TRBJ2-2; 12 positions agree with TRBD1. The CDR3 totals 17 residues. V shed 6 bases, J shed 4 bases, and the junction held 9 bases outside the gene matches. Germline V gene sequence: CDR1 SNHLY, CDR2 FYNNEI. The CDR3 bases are TGTGCCAGCAGGACCGGGACAGGGGGCGCGGGCACCGGGGAGCTGTTTTTT. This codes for CASRTGTGGAGTGELFF.

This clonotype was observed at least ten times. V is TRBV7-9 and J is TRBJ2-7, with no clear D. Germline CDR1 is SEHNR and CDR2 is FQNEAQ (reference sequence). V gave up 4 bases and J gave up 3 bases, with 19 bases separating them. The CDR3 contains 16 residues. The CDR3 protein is CASSSGLTGTRYEQYF. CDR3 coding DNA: TGTGCCAGCAGCTCGGGTTTGACTGGCACCCGCTACGAGCAGTACTTC.

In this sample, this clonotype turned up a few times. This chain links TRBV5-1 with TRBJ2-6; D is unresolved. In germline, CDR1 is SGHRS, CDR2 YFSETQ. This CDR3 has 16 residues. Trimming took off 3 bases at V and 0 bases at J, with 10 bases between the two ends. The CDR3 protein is CASSYNPSSGANVLTF. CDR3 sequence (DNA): TGCGCCAGCAGCTACAATCCGTCCTCTGGGGCCAACGTCCTGACTTTC.

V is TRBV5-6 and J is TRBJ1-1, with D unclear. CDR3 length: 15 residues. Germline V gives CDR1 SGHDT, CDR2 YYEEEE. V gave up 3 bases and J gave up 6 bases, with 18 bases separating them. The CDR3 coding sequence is TGTGCCAGCAGCTCGCTGACTCACGAGTACGCTGAAGCTTTCTTT. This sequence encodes CASSSLTHEYAEAFF.

In nucleotides, the CDR3 is TGTGCCAGCAGTTTACGGCCACTGGGCACTGAAGCTTTCTTT. It codes for CASSLRPLGTEAFF. The J gene is TRBJ1-1, the V gene TRBV12-3 or TRBV12-4; D not certain. V was cut by 2 bases and J by 4 bases, with 11 bases left in between. The CDR3 totals 14 residues.

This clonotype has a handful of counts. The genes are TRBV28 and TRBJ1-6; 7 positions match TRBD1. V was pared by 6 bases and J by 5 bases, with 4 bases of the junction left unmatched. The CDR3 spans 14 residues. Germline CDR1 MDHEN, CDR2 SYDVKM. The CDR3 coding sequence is TGTGCCAGCAGCTACAGGGGCAATAATTCACCCCTCCACTTT. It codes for CASSYRGNNSPLHF.

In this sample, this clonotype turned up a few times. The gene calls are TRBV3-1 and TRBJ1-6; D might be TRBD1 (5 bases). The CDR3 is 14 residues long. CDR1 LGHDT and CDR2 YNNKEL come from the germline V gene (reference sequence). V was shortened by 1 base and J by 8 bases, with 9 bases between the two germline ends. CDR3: CASSQGGADSPLHF. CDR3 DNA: TGTGCCAGCAGCCAAGGCGGGGCAGATTCACCCCTCCACTTT.

As DNA, the CDR3 is TGTGCCAGCCAGCTACGGAGCCGGTACCAAGAGACCCAGTACTTC. Amino acids: CASQLRSRYQETQYF. This rearrangement joins TRBV28 to TRBJ2-5, with D hard to call. V dropped 8 bases and J dropped 0 bases, with 16 bases sitting between them. This CDR3 has 15 amino acids. Germline assignment: CDR1 MDHEN and CDR2 SYDVKM.

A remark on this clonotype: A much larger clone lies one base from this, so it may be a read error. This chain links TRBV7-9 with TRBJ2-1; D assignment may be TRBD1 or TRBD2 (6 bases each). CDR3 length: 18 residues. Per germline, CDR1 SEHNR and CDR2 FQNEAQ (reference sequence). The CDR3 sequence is CASSPRGGFGGPYNEQLF. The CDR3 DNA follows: TGTGCCAGCAGCCCTCGAGGTGGGTTCGGGGGCCCATACAATGAGCAGTTATTC.

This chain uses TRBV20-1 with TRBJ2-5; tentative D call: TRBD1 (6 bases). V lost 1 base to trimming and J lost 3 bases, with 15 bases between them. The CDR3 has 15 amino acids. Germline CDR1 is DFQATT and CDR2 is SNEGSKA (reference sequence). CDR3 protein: CSARGPGQRKETQYF. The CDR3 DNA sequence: TGCAGTGCTAGAGGGCCGGGACAAAGAAAAGAGACCCAGTACTTC.

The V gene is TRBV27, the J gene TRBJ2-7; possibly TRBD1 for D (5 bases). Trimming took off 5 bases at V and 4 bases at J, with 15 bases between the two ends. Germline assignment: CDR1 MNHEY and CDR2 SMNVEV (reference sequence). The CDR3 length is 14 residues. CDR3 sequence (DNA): TGTGCCAGCAGTCCCAGGGAAACTCGATACGAGCAGTACTTC. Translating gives CASSPRETRYEQYF.

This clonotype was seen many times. In DNA, the CDR3 is TGCGCCAGCAGCTTGGCCGGGACAGGGAGCTACGAGCAGTACTTC. This encodes CASSLAGTGSYEQYF. This sequence joins TRBV5-1 and TRBJ2-7; 9 bases agree with TRBD1. Trimming removed 0 bases from V and 3 bases from J; junction bases left unmatched: 4. The germline CDR1 and CDR2 sequences are SGHRS and YFSETQ. This CDR3 region has 15 residues.

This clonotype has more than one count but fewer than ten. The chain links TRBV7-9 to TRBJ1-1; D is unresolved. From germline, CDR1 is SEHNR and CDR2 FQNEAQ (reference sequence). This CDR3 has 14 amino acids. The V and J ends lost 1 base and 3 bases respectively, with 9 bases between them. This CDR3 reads CASSLGFGDTEAFF. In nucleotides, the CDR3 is TGTGCCAGCAGCTTAGGTTTTGGGGACACTGAAGCTTTCTTT.

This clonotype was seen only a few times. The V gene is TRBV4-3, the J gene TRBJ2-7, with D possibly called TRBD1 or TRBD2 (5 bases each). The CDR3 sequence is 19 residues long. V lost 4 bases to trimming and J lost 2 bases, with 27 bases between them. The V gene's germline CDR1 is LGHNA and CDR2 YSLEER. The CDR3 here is CASSPALGDLHLYPYEQYF. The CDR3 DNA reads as TGCGCCAGCAGCCCAGCATTAGGGGACCTTCATTTATACCCCTACGAGCAGTACTTC.

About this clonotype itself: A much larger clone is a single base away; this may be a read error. CDR3 DNA: TGCGCCAGCAGCCAAGCCCACCTCCGGGACAGGGGCAATGAGCAGTTCTTC. Protein: CASSQAHLRDRGNEQFF. The chain couples TRBV4-1 to TRBJ2-1, with TRBD1 matching over 10 bases. Germline V CDR1 and CDR2: MGHRA, YSYEKL. The CDR3 totals 17 residues. The trim removed 1 base at V and 6 bases at J, leaving 9 bases unmatched.

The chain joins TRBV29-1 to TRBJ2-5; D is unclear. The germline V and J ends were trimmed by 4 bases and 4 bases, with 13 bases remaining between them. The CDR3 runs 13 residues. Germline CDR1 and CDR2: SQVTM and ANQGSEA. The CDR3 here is CSVGGLKGETQYF. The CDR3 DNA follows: TGCAGCGTTGGGGGTTTGAAGGGAGAGACCCAGTACTTC.

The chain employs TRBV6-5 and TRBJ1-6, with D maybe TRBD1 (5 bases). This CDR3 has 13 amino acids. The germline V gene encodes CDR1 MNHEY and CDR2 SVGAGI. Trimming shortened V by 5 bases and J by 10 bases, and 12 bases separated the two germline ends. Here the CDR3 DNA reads TGTGCCAGCAGTACAGGAGGCGGATCACCCCTCCACTTT. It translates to CASSTGGGSPLHF.

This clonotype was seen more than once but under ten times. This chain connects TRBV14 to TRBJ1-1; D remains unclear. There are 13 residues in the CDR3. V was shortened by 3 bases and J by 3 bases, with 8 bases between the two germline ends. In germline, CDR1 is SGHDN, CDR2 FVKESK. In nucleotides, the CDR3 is TGTGCCAGCAGCCAGGGGTTGGACACTGAAGCTTTCTTT. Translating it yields CASSQGLDTEAFF.

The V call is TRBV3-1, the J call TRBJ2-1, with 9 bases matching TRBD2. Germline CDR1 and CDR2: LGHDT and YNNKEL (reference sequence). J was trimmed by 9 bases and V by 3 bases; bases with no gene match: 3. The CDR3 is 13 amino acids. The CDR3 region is CASSQRGGTEQFF. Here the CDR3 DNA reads TGTGCCAGCAGCCAGCGGGGGGGTACTGAGCAGTTCTTC.

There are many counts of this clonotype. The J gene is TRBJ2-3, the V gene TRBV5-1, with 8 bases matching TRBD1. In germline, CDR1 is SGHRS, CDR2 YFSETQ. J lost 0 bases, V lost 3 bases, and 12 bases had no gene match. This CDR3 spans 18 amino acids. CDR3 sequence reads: CASSYGQGTPASTDTQYF. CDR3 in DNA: TGCGCCAGCAGCTACGGACAGGGAACTCCTGCTAGCACAGATACGCAGTATTTT.

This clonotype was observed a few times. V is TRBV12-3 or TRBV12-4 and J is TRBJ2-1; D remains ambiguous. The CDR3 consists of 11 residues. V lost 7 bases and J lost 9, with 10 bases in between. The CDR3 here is CASTPGGEQFF. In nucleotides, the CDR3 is TGTGCCAGCACCCCGGGTGGTGAGCAGTTCTTC.

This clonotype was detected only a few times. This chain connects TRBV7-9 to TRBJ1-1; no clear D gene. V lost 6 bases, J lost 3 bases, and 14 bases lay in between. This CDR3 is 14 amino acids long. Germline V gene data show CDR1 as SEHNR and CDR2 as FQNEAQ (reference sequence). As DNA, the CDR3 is TGTGCCAGCAGTCCCTTGAACGGGTACACTGAAGCTTTCTTT. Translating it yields CASSPLNGYTEAFF.

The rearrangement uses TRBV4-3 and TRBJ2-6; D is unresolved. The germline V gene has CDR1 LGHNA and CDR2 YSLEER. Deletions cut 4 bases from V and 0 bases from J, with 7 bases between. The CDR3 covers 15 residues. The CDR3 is CASSPSNSGANVLTF. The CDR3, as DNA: TGCGCCAGCAGCCCCTCCAACTCTGGGGCCAACGTCCTGACTTTC.